Below are 30 T cell receptor beta chains sequenced from a single sample in a study of T cell repertoires in ileal Crohn's disease. Clones were read by immunoSEQ multiplex PCR, and TCRdb kept only the in-frame ones, dropping some. The repertoire holds about 3,800 clones, with approximately 83% as singletons. The sequencing sample was made of ileal tissue. All receptors come from an adult with Crohn's disease.

The V and J genes are TRBV5-6 and TRBJ2-1; possible D gene TRBD1, 5 bases. The CDR3 loop spans 15 amino acids. V shed 0 bases and J shed 8 bases, with 15 bases lying between them. Germline-derived CDR1 and CDR2 are SGHDT and YYEEEE. The CDR3 here is CASSLVSYRNDEQFF. CDR3 in DNA: TGTGCCAGCAGCTTGGTCAGCTACAGGAATGATGAGCAGTTCTTC.

This rearrangement joins TRBV5-1 to TRBJ1-4, with 7 nucleotides matching TRBD1. CDR1 SGHRS and CDR2 YFSETQ come from the germline V gene. Trimming removed 4 bases from V and 7 bases from J; junction bases left unmatched: 7. The CDR3 totals 14 residues. CDR3 sequence reads: CASSVDRVSEKLFF. Written as DNA, the CDR3 is TGCGCCAGCAGCGTAGACAGGGTTTCTGAAAAACTGTTTTTT.

This chain uses TRBV29-1 with TRBJ2-1; D perhaps matches TRBD2 (5 bases). Between the trimmed V and J ends, which lost 4 bases and 7 bases, there was a span of 8 bases. This CDR3 has 11 amino acids. Germline V CDR1 and CDR2: SQVTM, ANQGSEA. The DNA of the CDR3 is TGCAGCGTTGGGTGGAGGAATGAGCAGTTCTTC. The encoded protein is CSVGWRNEQFF.

V gene TRBV4-1 combines with J gene TRBJ1-2; D call uncertain. The CDR3 totals 15 residues. Germline CDR1 MGHRA, CDR2 YSYEKL. V lost 0 bases and J lost 1, with 9 bases in between. The CDR3 sequence is CASSQDIALNYGYTF. The CDR3 DNA reads TGCGCCAGCAGCCAAGATATAGCCCTTAACTATGGCTACACCTTC.

The chain combines TRBV28 with TRBJ2-3, with D maybe TRBD2 (5 bases). V was pared by 3 bases and J by 3 bases, with 10 bases between. CDR1 and CDR2 from the germline V gene are MDHEN and SYDVKM. The length of the CDR3 is 14 residues. CDR3 amino acids: CASSFWRRTDTQYF. CDR3 sequence (DNA): TGTGCCAGCAGTTTTTGGAGGAGGACAGATACGCAGTATTTT. Full variable domain (missing parts from reference TRBV28 and TRBJ2-3): DVKVTQSSRYLVKRTGEKVFLECVQDMDHENMFWYRQDPGLGLRLIYFSYDVKMKEKGDIPEGYSVSREKKERFSLILESASTNQTSMYLCASSFWRRTDTQYFGPGTRLTVL.

The genes are TRBV6-6 and TRBJ1-3; weak D call: TRBD1 (6 bases). Germline V lookup: CDR1 MNHNY, CDR2 SVGAGI (reference sequence). V was shortened by 6 bases and J by 1 base, with 10 bases between the two germline ends. CDR3 length equals 14 residues. CDR3 region: CASSLGHSGNTIYF. In DNA form, the CDR3 reads TGTGCCAGCAGCTTGGGACATTCTGGAAACACCATATATTTT.

The J gene is TRBJ2-7, the V gene TRBV5-1, with TRBD1 as a possible D gene (5 bases). This CDR3 contains 14 residues. With 4 bases removed from V and 0 bases from J, the gap between germline ends came to 11 bases. Germline values: CDR1 SGHRS, CDR2 YFSETQ. The CDR3 loop is CASSPQTVSYEQYF. The DNA for the CDR3 is TGCGCCAGCAGCCCACAGACAGTCTCCTACGAGCAGTACTTC.

The gene calls are TRBV29-1 and TRBJ2-1; 7 nucleotides match TRBD2. This CDR3 is built from 14 residues. Germline V lookup: CDR1 SQVTM, CDR2 ANQGSEA. With 7 bases clipped from V and 1 base from J, the junction kept 7 bases outside the gene matches. CDR3: CSAKLAASYNEQFF. Here the CDR3 DNA reads TGCAGCGCTAAGCTAGCGGCTTCCTACAATGAGCAGTTCTTC.

This clone was seen only a few times. The chain couples TRBV28 to TRBJ1-4; perhaps TRBD1 as D (5 bases). This CDR3 comprises 15 residues. V lost 5 bases to trimming and J lost 5 bases, with 15 bases between them. Germline CDR1 reads MDHEN; CDR2 reads SYDVKM. CDR3 coding DNA: TGTGCCAGCAGTCCCCCCTTGGGACTCAATGAAAAACTGTTTTTT. This encodes CASSPPLGLNEKLFF.

The chain joins TRBV7-3 to TRBJ2-7, with TRBD1 matching over 7 bases. CDR1 and CDR2 (germline): SGHTA, FQGTGA. The CDR3 is made up of 15 amino acids. V was pared by 6 bases and J by 1 base, with 9 bases of the junction left unmatched. The CDR3: CASRQQGSVSYEQYF. Here the CDR3 DNA reads TGTGCCAGCAGACAACAGGGGTCGGTGTCCTACGAGCAGTACTTC.

The chain recombines TRBV10-1 with TRBJ2-1, with 9 bases that match TRBD1. The CDR3 consists of 14 residues. With V trimmed by 2 bases and J by 4 bases, 0 bases remained unmatched. Germline lookup yields CDR1 WNHNN and CDR2 SYGVQD (reference sequence). The CDR3 spells CASSEGTGYNEQFF. CDR3 in DNA: TGCGCCAGCAGTGAGGGGACAGGGTACAATGAGCAGTTCTTC.

V and J are TRBV27 and TRBJ2-7, with D maybe TRBD2 (5 bases). In germline, CDR1 is MNHEY, CDR2 SMNVEV (reference sequence). Trimming stripped 0 bases from V and 6 bases from J, with 9 bases between. The CDR3 contains 13 residues. The CDR3 DNA is TGTGCCAGCAGTTTATCACTAGAGAGCGAGCAGTACTTC. This codes for CASSLSLESEQYF.

This chain connects TRBV9 to TRBJ2-3; D is unclear. In germline, CDR1 is SGDLS, CDR2 YYNGEE. Trimming pared 4 bases from V and 0 bases from J, leaving 12 bases between. The CDR3 sequence is 15 residues long. CDR3 sequence: CASSSRVFSTDTQYF. As DNA, the CDR3 is TGTGCCAGCAGCAGTCGGGTGTTTAGCACAGATACGCAGTATTTT.

The V call is TRBV7-6, the J call TRBJ1-2, with 10 bases identical to TRBD1. The V and J ends lost 0 bases and 8 bases, in that order; junction bases with no gene match: 9. The CDR3 runs to 16 residues. In germline, CDR1 is SGHVS, CDR2 FNYEAQ. CDR3 region: CASSLASGTGVTGYTF. The CDR3 DNA sequence: TGTGCCAGCAGCTTAGCCTCCGGGACAGGGGTAACGGGCTACACCTTC.

This clone was counted only a few times. The V call is TRBV5-1, the J call TRBJ2-6, with a weak D call TRBD2 (5 bases). CDR3 size: 14 residues. CDR1 and CDR2 from the germline V gene are SGHRS and YFSETQ. Trimming took 5 bases from V and 6 from J, leaving 12 bases between them. The CDR3 DNA reads as TGCGCCAGCAGGCCCGAGGGCGAGGCCAACGTCCTGACTTTC. This sequence encodes CASRPEGEANVLTF.

This chain connects TRBV30 to TRBJ2-7, with 12 bases that match TRBD1. Trimming at V came to 5 bases and at J to 5 bases, leaving 7 bases not matched to a gene. The CDR3 runs to 14 residues. Germline CDR1 is GTSNPN and CDR2 is SVGIG (reference sequence). The chain's CDR3 is CAWGGDRGLDEQYF. The CDR3 DNA follows: TGTGCCTGGGGAGGGGACAGGGGGCTGGACGAGCAGTACTTC.

The gene calls are TRBV19 and TRBJ2-7; 7 nucleotides agree with TRBD1. Losses at the gene ends were 2 bases for V and 5 bases for J; bases not matched to a gene: 9. Germline V gives CDR1 LNHDA, CDR2 SQIVND (reference sequence). The CDR3 is made up of 15 amino acids. This chain's CDR3 is CASSINAGGANEQYF. The CDR3 DNA is TGTGCCAGTAGTATAAATGCAGGGGGAGCGAACGAGCAGTACTTC.

This clone was counted only a few times. The genes are TRBV11-2 and TRBJ1-1, with a possible D match to TRBD1 (6 bases). In germline, CDR1 is SGHAT, CDR2 FQNNGV. V was pared by 4 bases and J by 9 bases, with 24 bases between. The CDR3 is 16 residues long. The CDR3 DNA follows: TGTGCCAGCAGCTCTCTCTTACAGGGTATACTCCAGCAAGCTTTCTTT. As protein: CASSSLLQGILQQAFF.

The genes are TRBV4-2 and TRBJ2-3; 13 nucleotides match TRBD2. Germline CDR1 reads LGHNA; CDR2 reads YNFKEQ. The V and J ends lost 2 bases and 0 bases, in that order; junction bases with no gene match: 11. This CDR3 spans 20 amino acids. The DNA for the CDR3 is TGTGCCAGCAGCCAAACCCCGGGGACTAGCGGGATCACTAGCACAGATACGCAGTATTTT. Amino acids: CASSQTPGTSGITSTDTQYF.

The J gene is TRBJ2-7, the V gene TRBV7-2; D gene unclear. Trimming left V 5 bases short and J 5 bases short, with 16 bases between. Germline CDR1 is SGHTA and CDR2 is FQGNSA. The length of the CDR3 is 14 residues. In nucleotides, the CDR3 is TGTGCCAGCAGCCCCCGCAGGTCCCTTCACGAGCAGTACTTC. Translating it yields CASSPRRSLHEQYF.

The V call is TRBV4-1, the J call TRBJ2-2, with 8 nucleotides matching TRBD2. Germline lookup yields CDR1 MGHRA and CDR2 YSYEKL. This CDR3 spans 16 amino acids. Trimming cost V 1 base and J 3 bases; bases outside gene matches: 4. This chain's CDR3 is CASSQVGTRDTGELFF. In DNA form, the CDR3 reads TGCGCCAGCAGCCAAGTGGGGACTAGGGACACCGGGGAGCTGTTTTTT.

The chain carries TRBV30 and TRBJ1-5; D perhaps matches TRBD1 (5 bases). V was cut by 5 bases and J by 3 bases, with 17 bases left in between. Germline V lookup: CDR1 GTSNPN, CDR2 SVGIG (reference sequence). This CDR3 contains 15 residues. The CDR3 reads CAWARIDSINQPQHF. The CDR3 DNA follows: TGTGCCTGGGCCCGAATAGACAGTATCAATCAGCCCCAGCATTTT.

The chain has TRBV6-1 and TRBJ2-1; TRBD2 might be the D (5 bases). Trimming cost V 4 bases and J 2 bases, with 15 bases left between them. The germline gives CDR1 MNHNS, CDR2 SASEGT. This CDR3 comprises 16 residues. The CDR3 DNA follows: TGTGCCAGCAGTGTGGGAGCGGTCCCAGCCTACAATGAGCAGTTCTTC. This codes for CASSVGAVPAYNEQFF.

This clone is large within its sample. This chain connects TRBV9 to TRBJ2-7, with 8 bases fitting TRBD1. V lost 4 bases and J lost 3; bases outside the gene matches: 3. The germline CDR1 and CDR2 sequences are SGDLS and YYNGEE. The CDR3 has 13 amino acids. As DNA, the CDR3 is TGTGCCAGCAGCCCAGGACAGGGCTACGAGCAGTACTTC. Translated, it gives CASSPGQGYEQYF.

This chain links TRBV20-1 with TRBJ2-3; unclear D gene. Germline V CDR1 and CDR2: DFQATT, SNEGSKA (reference sequence). V was trimmed by 3 bases and J by 2 bases, leaving 3 bases between them. This CDR3 is 11 amino acids long. CDR3 sequence reads: CSASVTDTQYF. CDR3 in DNA: TGCAGTGCTAGCGTCACAGATACGCAGTATTTT.

This chain uses TRBV11-3 with TRBJ1-2; 8 nucleotides match TRBD1. Germline CDR1 is SGHNT and CDR2 is YENEEA. This CDR3 is built from 12 residues. The ends lost 3 bases at V and 7 bases at J; junction bases unmatched: 1. CDR3 protein: CASSFQGAGYTF. As DNA, the CDR3 is TGTGCCAGCAGCTTTCAGGGGGCTGGCTACACCTTC. The full variable domain, its missing parts supplied by reference TRBV11-3 and TRBJ1-2, is EAGVVQSPRYKIIEKKQPVAFWCNPISGHNTLYWYLQNLGQGPELLIRYENEEAVDDSQLPKDRFSAERLKGVDSTLKIQPAELGDSAVYLCASSFQGAGYTFGSGTRLTVV.

V gene TRBV7-2 combines with J gene TRBJ2-7; TRBD2 is a possible D gene (5 bases). Trimming stripped 1 base from V and 12 bases from J, with 16 bases between. From germline, CDR1 is SGHTA and CDR2 FQGNSA. The CDR3 has 13 amino acids. The chain's CDR3 is CASSLVGGPRPYF. CDR3 nucleotides: TGTGCCAGCAGCTTAGTTGGCGGGCCGAGGCCGTACTTC. Full variable domain (outside the CDR3, taken from reference TRBV7-2 and TRBJ2-7): GAGVSQSPSNKVTEKGKDVELRCDPISGHTALYWYRQSLGQGLEFLIYFQGNSAPDKSGLPSDRFSAERTGGSVSTLTIQRTQQEDSAVYLCASSLVGGPRPYFGPGTRLTVT.

V gene TRBV4-1 combines with J gene TRBJ2-5; 9 nucleotides match TRBD1. Losses at the gene ends were 4 bases for V and 3 bases for J; bases not matched to a gene: 3. CDR3 length: 14 residues. Germline CDR1 MGHRA, CDR2 YSYEKL. In DNA, the CDR3 is TGCGCCAGCAGCCCCAGGACAGGGGAAGAGACCCAGTACTTC. Translating it yields CASSPRTGEETQYF.

This rearrangement joins TRBV15 to TRBJ1-3, with D possibly being TRBD1 (6 bases). Germline CDR1 is LNHNV and CDR2 is YYDKDF (reference sequence). V shed 8 bases and J shed 0 bases, with 14 bases lying between them. The CDR3 length is 15 residues. CDR3 nucleotide sequence: TGTGCCACCGGGGGCGATGTGCACTCTGGAAACACCATATATTTT. It codes for CATGGDVHSGNTIYF.

This chain uses TRBV27 with TRBJ1-1, with 7 bases fitting TRBD1. The ends lost 10 bases at V and 0 bases at J; junction bases unmatched: 5. The CDR3 has 13 residues. Germline V CDR1 and CDR2: MNHEY, SMNVEV (reference sequence). The CDR3 here is CATEDRVNTEAFF. The CDR3 nucleotides are TGTGCCACGGAAGACAGGGTGAACACTGAAGCTTTCTTT.